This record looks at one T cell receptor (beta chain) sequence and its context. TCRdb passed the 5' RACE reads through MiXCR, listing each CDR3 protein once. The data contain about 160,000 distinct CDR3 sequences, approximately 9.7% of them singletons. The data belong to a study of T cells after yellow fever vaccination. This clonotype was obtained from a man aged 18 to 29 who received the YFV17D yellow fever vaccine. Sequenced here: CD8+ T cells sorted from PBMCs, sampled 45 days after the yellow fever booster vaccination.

The CDR3 sequence: CASSVGGLAGGPSRSYNEQFF. In nucleotides, the CDR3 is TGTGCCAGCAGCGTAGGAGGACTAGCGGGGGGGCCCTCGCGCTCCTACAATGAGCAGTTCTTC. This chain links TRBV9 with TRBJ2-1, with 15 bases that match TRBD2. V was clipped by 0 bases and J by 0 bases; unmatched bases: 10. The CDR3 loop spans 21 amino acids. CDR1 and CDR2 (germline): SGDLS, YYNGEE. Drawing the rest from reference TRBV9 and TRBJ2-1, the complete variable domain is DSGVTQTPKHLITATGQRVTLRCSPRSGDLSVYWYQQSLDQGLQFLIQYYNGEERAKGNILERFSAQQFPDLHSELNLSSLELGDSALYFCASSVGGLAGGPSRSYNEQFFGPGTRLTVL.